The entry below describes one TCR beta chain. Its antigen is not identified. Vbeta (60) and Jbeta (13) primers were used in the PCR. Sequencing used immunoSEQ multiplex PCR; TCRdb keeps in-frame clones, though not all of them. Of about 180,000 clones in the sample, more than 65% were seen once. This CDR3 spans 12 amino acids. V was pared by 1 base and J by 7 bases, with 8 bases between. CDR1 and CDR2 (germline): SGHVS, FQNEAQ. The data originate from a study of cytomegalovirus exposure and HLA in healthy donors. General observations from the study: Presence/absence analyses treated sequencing depth as roughly uniform across donors. Overall, around 160 TCR beta chains were annotated as cytomegalovirus-associated.

Sequencing input: PBMCs. The chain uses TRBV7-8 and TRBJ2-7; D unresolved. The source of this sequence is a woman aged 50 to 65 in good health and CMV-seronegative. The CDR3 loop reads CASSLVFLEQYF. CDR3 sequence (DNA): TGTGCCAGCAGCTTAGTATTCTTGGAGCAGTACTTC.